Below are 20 T cell receptor beta chains sequenced from a single sample in a study of blood T cell repertoires in COVID-19 (TCRdb year 2020). The library was produced with the immunoSEQ multiplex PCR assay. What TCRdb holds here is the immuneACCESS table cut down to in-frame rearrangements. Part of the clones is not present; checked against another copy, under half of the missing clones reflect an unresolved V gene, and the others are unexplained. This sample is represented by roughly 47,000 clones; more than 70% of them were singletons. The biggest ten clones account for 4.2% of the sample. Sequencing was performed on peripheral blood. The source is a woman aged 70-85 years with acute or convalescent COVID-19.

J is TRBJ1-5 and V is TRBV28; D possibly corresponds to TRBD1 (5 bases). V lost 2 bases, J lost 6 bases, and 11 bases lay in between. Germline V gene lookup returns CDR1 MDHEN and CDR2 SYDVKM. The CDR3 length is 14 residues. This chain's CDR3 is CASSLRQGSQPQHF. CDR3 nucleotides: TGTGCCAGCAGTTTACGGCAGGGTAGTCAGCCCCAGCATTTT. Looking up the rest from reference TRBV28 and TRBJ1-5 gives the full variable domain: DVKVTQSSRYLVKRTGEKVFLECVQDMDHENMFWYRQDPGLGLRLIYFSYDVKMKEKGDIPEGYSVSREKKERFSLILESASTNQTSMYLCASSLRQGSQPQHFGDGTRLSIL.

The DNA of the CDR3 is TGTGCCGGACGGACTGACACCTACGAGCAGTACTTC. This codes for CAGRTDTYEQYF. The chain is built from TRBV2 and TRBJ2-7, with D possibly being TRBD2 (5 bases). CDR1 and CDR2 from the germline V gene are SNHLY and FYNNEI. Deletions cut 11 bases from V and 2 bases from J, with 13 bases between. The CDR3 has 12 residues. The complete variable domain, with remaining parts taken from reference TRBV2 and TRBJ2-7, reads EPEVTQTPSHQVTQMGQEVILRCVPISNHLYFYWYRQILGQKVEFLVSFYNNEISEKSEIFDDQFSVERPDGSNFTLKIRSTKLEDSAMYFCAGRTDTYEQYFGPGTRLTVT.

The chain uses TRBV19 and TRBJ1-2; unclear D gene. The CDR3 consists of 15 residues. CDR1 is LNHDA and CDR2 is SQIVND in the germline V gene (reference sequence). The V and J ends lost 2 bases and 2 bases respectively, with 12 bases between them. CDR3 in amino acids: CASSITGSGNYGYTF. The CDR3 DNA is TGTGCCAGTAGTATAACGGGGAGTGGGAACTATGGCTACACCTTC. Supplemented by reference TRBV19 and TRBJ1-2, the full variable domain reads DGGITQSPKYLFRKEGQNVTLSCEQNLNHDAMYWYRQDPGQGLRLIYYSQIVNDFQKGDIAEGYSVSREKKESFPLTVTSAQKNPTAFYLCASSITGSGNYGYTFGSGTRLTVV.

The rearrangement joins TRBV11-3 to TRBJ2-7, with 8 bases lining up with TRBD2. The V segment lost 4 bases and the J segment 9 bases; nucleotides outside the gene matches: 14. The CDR3 contains 15 residues. Per the germline V gene, CDR1 is SGHNT and CDR2 is YENEEA. CDR3 residues: CASSSPTSARAVQYF. CDR3 sequence (DNA): TGTGCCAGCAGCTCTCCGACTAGCGCCAGGGCGGTGCAGTACTTC.

The genes are TRBV7-3 and TRBJ1-5; D ambiguous. There are 13 residues in the CDR3. V lost 2 bases and J lost 5, with 7 bases in between. Germline assignment: CDR1 SGHTA and CDR2 FQGTGA. The chain's CDR3 is CASSLGGDQPQHF. The CDR3 DNA follows: TGTGCCAGCAGCTTAGGAGGAGATCAGCCCCAGCATTTT.

In nucleotides, the CDR3 is TGTGCCAGCAGTCGCGGGGGTACGGCTAATGAAAAACTGTTTTTT. Protein sequence: CASSRGGTANEKLFF. This chain links TRBV25-1 with TRBJ1-4, with TRBD1 as a possible D gene (5 bases). V shed 5 bases and J shed 3 bases, with 13 bases lying between them. The V gene's germline CDR1 is MGHDK and CDR2 SYGVNS. The CDR3 sequence is 15 residues long.

The gene calls are TRBV11-3 and TRBJ2-1; 8 bases match TRBD2. The CDR3 has 16 amino acids. Looked up from germline, CDR1 is SGHNT and CDR2 is YENEEA. J was trimmed by 5 bases and V by 4 bases; bases with no gene match: 10. CDR3: CASSYRAGGGNNEQFF. DNA for the CDR3: TGTGCCAGCAGCTACCGCGCGGGAGGTGGCAACAATGAGCAGTTCTTC.

The rearrangement joins TRBV5-1 to TRBJ2-7; D perhaps matches TRBD2 (8 bases). The CDR3 is 14 amino acids. Looked up from germline, CDR1 is SGHRS and CDR2 is YFSETQ. V lost 4 bases and J 5 bases, leaving 16 bases between the germline ends. CDR3 amino acids: CASSTGGGRDEQYF. Here the CDR3 DNA reads TGCGCCAGCAGCACGGGAGGGGGCAGGGACGAGCAGTACTTC.

This clone was counted once. V gene TRBV30 combines with J gene TRBJ1-5; possibly TRBD1 for D (5 bases). V was trimmed by 2 bases and J by 6 bases, leaving 11 bases between them. CDR3 size: 13 residues. Germline loops: CDR1 GTSNPN, CDR2 SVGIG (reference sequence). In nucleotides, the CDR3 is TGTGCCTGGAGTTCGGGGGTCCGTCAGCCCCAGCATTTT. Translated, it gives CAWSSGVRQPQHF.

This sequence joins TRBV18 and TRBJ1-5; TRBD1 is a possible D gene (5 bases). V lost 4 bases and J 5 bases, leaving 12 bases between the germline ends. Germline V gene lookup returns CDR1 KGHSH and CDR2 LQKENI. The CDR3 extends over 14 amino acids. The CDR3 DNA sequence: TGTGCCAGCTCACAGGGGACTGGAGATCAGCCCCAGCATTTT. It codes for CASSQGTGDQPQHF.

V usage is TRBV11-2 and J usage is TRBJ2-5; D gene uncertain. The germline gives CDR1 SGHAT, CDR2 FQNNGV. CDR3 length: 14 residues. Trimming removed 5 bases from V and 2 bases from J, with 12 bases in between. CDR3 sequence (DNA): TGTGCCAGCAGCCTCTCACAAATACAAGAGACCCAGTACTTC. Its protein product is CASSLSQIQETQYF.

About this clone: A junction end diverges from the germline sequence, so it may reflect a read error. This chain uses TRBV5-5 with TRBJ1-1, with D unclear. There are 13 residues in the CDR3. CDR1 is SGHKS, CDR2 YYEKEE, per germline (reference sequence). The CDR3 region has the DNA TGTGCCAGCAGCTTGGTAGCCTCTCTAGGCCTACTCTTT. Translation: CASSLVASLGLLF.

This sequence joins TRBV25-1 and TRBJ2-7; D possibly corresponds to TRBD2 (5 bases). Germline CDR1 MGHDK, CDR2 SYGVNS. Deletions cut 6 bases from V and 6 bases from J, with 12 bases between. This CDR3 contains 12 residues. The CDR3 bases are TGTGCCAGCAGGGGAGAGTTGGGCGAGCAGTACTTC. Amino acid sequence: CASRGELGEQYF.

The chain is built from TRBV28 and TRBJ1-3; TRBD1 aligns across 7 bases. V shed 6 bases, J shed 2 bases, and the junction held 7 bases outside the gene matches. The length of the CDR3 is 15 residues. CDR1 is MDHEN, CDR2 SYDVKM, per germline. The CDR3 nucleotides read TGTGCCAGCAGGGAAGCAGGGGGAACTGGAAACACCATATATTTT. It is translated as CASREAGGTGNTIYF.

V usage is TRBV12-3 or TRBV12-4 and J usage is TRBJ1-3; D remains unclear. V lost 7 bases and J 0 bases, leaving 7 bases between the germline ends. This CDR3 comprises 13 residues. The CDR3 DNA reads as TGTGCCAGCATAAGGAGCTCTGGAAACACCATATATTTT. This translates into CASIRSSGNTIYF.

The chain employs TRBV19 and TRBJ1-2, with TRBD1 matching over 8 bases. The V gene end was trimmed by 2 bases and the J gene end by 4 bases; junction bases not matched to a gene: 3. Germline V gene lookup returns CDR1 LNHDA and CDR2 SQIVND (reference sequence). This CDR3 is built from 14 residues. DNA of the CDR3: TGTGCCAGTAGTATACCAGGGGGCTCCTATGGCTACACCTTC. Protein: CASSIPGGSYGYTF.

The genes are TRBV4-2 and TRBJ1-5; 12 bases are a match to TRBD1. V shed 3 bases and J 4 bases; nucleotides not matched to a gene: 13. This CDR3 is 19 amino acids long. Germline V gene sequence: CDR1 LGHNA, CDR2 YNFKEQ. The CDR3 here is CASSQFLSGTGGGNQPQHF. As DNA, the CDR3 is TGTGCCAGCAGCCAGTTTTTATCCGGGACAGGGGGCGGTAATCAGCCCCAGCATTTT.

This clone appeared once. The chain's CDR3 is CAWSDAGEAFF. The CDR3 DNA reads TGTGCCTGGAGTGACGCAGGGGAAGCTTTCTTT. The genes are TRBV30 and TRBJ1-1; D perhaps matches TRBD1 (5 bases). The V gene's germline CDR1 is GTSNPN and CDR2 SVGIG (reference sequence). This CDR3 contains 11 residues. Trimming removed 1 base at V and 8 bases at J, with 8 bases between.

This sequence joins TRBV24-1 and TRBJ2-1; the D gene is possibly TRBD1 (5 bases). V was cut by 3 bases and J by 8 bases, with 10 bases left in between. The CDR3 sequence is 13 residues long. The V gene's germline CDR1 is KGHDR and CDR2 SFDVKD. CDR3 nucleotides: TGTGCCACCAGTGATCAGGGTCGCTATGAGCAGTTCTTC. Its translation is CATSDQGRYEQFF.

The chain employs TRBV9 and TRBJ2-3, with 9 bases lining up with TRBD2. This CDR3 has 16 amino acids. J gave up 3 bases and V 4 bases, and 9 bases lay outside the gene matches. Germline V CDR1 and CDR2: SGDLS, YYNGEE. CDR3 coding DNA: TGTGCCAGCAGCCCCACGGGCAGCGGGAGGACAGATACGCAGTATTTT. Residues: CASSPTGSGRTDTQYF.